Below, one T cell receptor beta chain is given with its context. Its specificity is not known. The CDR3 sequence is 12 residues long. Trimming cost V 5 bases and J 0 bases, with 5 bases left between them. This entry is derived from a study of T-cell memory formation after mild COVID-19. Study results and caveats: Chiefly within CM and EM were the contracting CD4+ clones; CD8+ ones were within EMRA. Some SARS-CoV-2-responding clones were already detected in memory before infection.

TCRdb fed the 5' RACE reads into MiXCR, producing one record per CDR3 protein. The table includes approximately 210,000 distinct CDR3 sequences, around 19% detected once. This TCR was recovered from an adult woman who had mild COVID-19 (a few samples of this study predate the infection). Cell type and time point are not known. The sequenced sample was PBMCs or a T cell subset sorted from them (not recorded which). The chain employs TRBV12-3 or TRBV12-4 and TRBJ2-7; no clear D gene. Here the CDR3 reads CASSKLSYEQYF. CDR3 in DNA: TGTGCCAGCAGTAAACTCTCCTACGAGCAGTACTTC.